This T cell receptor (beta chain) was recorded in a study of blood T cell repertoires in COVID-19. For the study at large: Collection of acute and convalescent COVID-19 samples took place in the United States, Italy and Spain.

Assay used: immunoSEQ multiplex PCR; TCRdb lists only in-frame clones, some missing. The sample lists roughly 140,000 clones; around 83% were seen once. Germline V gene sequence: CDR1 MNHEY, CDR2 SMNVEV (reference sequence). V lost 7 bases, J lost 3 bases, and 7 bases stayed unmatched. The length of the CDR3 is 14 residues. Specimen: peripheral blood. V and J are TRBV27 and TRBJ2-3; TRBD2 aligns across 7 bases. This receptor was obtained from a man in his 60s with active or convalescent COVID-19. The CDR3 bases are TGTGCCAGCAAGGGACGGCGGGAGACAGATACGCAGTATTTT. Encoded protein: CASKGRRETDTQYF.